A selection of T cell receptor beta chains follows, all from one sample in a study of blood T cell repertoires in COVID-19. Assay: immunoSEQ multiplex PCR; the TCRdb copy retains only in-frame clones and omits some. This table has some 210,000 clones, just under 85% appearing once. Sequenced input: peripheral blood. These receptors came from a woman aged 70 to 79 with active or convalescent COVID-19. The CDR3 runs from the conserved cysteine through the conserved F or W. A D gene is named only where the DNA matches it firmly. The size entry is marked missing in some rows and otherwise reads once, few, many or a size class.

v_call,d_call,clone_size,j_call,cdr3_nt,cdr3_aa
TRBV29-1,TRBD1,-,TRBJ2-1,TGCAGCGTCGAGAGGGACAGGGGGTATGAGCAGTTCTTC,CSVERDRGYEQFF
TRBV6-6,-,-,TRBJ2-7,TGTGCCAGCAGGGCCAGGGACGAGCAGTACTTC,CASRARDEQYF
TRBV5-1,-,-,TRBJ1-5,TGCGCCAGCAGCGCCGAGGGGACTCGGCCCCAGCATTTT,CASSAEGTRPQHF
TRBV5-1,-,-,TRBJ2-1,TGCGCCAGCAGCTTGGCACAGGGACCATACAATGAGCAGTTCTTC,CASSLAQGPYNEQFF
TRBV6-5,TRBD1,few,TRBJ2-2,TGTGCCACCGACAGGGTAGGAACCGGGGAGCTGTTTTTT,CATDRVGTGELFF
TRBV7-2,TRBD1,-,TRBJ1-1,TGTGCCAGCAGCTTCGCCCGGACAGGGTTCACTGAAGCTTTCTTT,CASSFARTGFTEAFF
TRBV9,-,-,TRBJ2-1,TGTGCCAGCAGCCCTGGGGGCTGGGCCTACAATGAGCAGTTCTTC,CASSPGGWAYNEQFF
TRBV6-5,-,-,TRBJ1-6,TGTGCCAGCAGTTACTCGGACACGGATAATTCACCCCTCCACTTT,CASSYSDTDNSPLHF
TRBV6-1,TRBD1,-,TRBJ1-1,TGTGCCAGCAGTGACCTACAGGGGGTCGAAGCTTTCTTT,CASSDLQGVEAFF
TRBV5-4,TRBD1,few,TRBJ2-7,TGTGCCAGCAGCCGACAGGGGGGGTACGAGCAGTACTTC,CASSRQGGYEQYF
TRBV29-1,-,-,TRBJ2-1,TGCAGCGTTGAAAGCTGGTGGTCGCGAGACTCCAAACCCACCTCCTACAATGAGCAGTTCTTC,CSVESWWSRDSKPTSYNEQFF
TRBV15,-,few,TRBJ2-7,TGTGCCACCAGCAGGTTAACTGGTTCCTACGAGCAGTACTTC,CATSRLTGSYEQYF
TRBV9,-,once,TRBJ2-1,TGTGCCAGCAGCGTAGACGCGTCTTCCTACAATGAGCAGTTCTTC,CASSVDASSYNEQFF
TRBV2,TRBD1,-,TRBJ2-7,TGTGCCAGCAGTACCGACAGGGCGCGGGAGCAGTACTTC,CASSTDRAREQYF
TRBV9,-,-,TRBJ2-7,TGTGCCAGCAGCCCTCAGGACTCCGCCCACGAGCAGTACTTC,CASSPQDSAHEQYF
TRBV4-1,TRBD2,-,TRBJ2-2,TGCGCCAGCAGCCAAGAGGGAAGACTAGCGAGCACCGGGGAGCTGTTTTTT,CASSQEGRLASTGELFF
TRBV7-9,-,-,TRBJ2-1,TGTGCCAGCAGTACCCCCGGGAGCATGATATCCTACAATGAGCAGTTCTTC,CASSTPGSMISYNEQFF
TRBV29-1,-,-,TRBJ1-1,TGCAGCGTTGCCTACCGTGGGGCTAGGGGCACTGAAGCTTTCTTT,CSVAYRGARGTEAFF
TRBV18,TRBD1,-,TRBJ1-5,TGTGCCAGCTCACCGGGACAGGGGCGGCAGCCCCAGCATTTT,CASSPGQGRQPQHF
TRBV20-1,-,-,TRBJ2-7,TGCAGTGCTACCTTGGACTTCTGGCAGTACTTC,CSATLDFWQYF
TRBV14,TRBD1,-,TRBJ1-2,TGTGCCAGCAGCCTCCGGGACAGGGAAGGCTACACCTTC,CASSLRDREGYTF
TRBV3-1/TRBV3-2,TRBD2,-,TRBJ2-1,TGTGCCAGCAGCCAAGATAGGACTAGCCCCCTATATCTTGAGCAGTTCTTC,CASSQDRTSPLYLEQFF
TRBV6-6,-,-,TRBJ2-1,TGTGCCAGCAGTTACGGTAGCCAGAATGAGCAGTTCTTC,CASSYGSQNEQFF
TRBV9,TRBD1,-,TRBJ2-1,TGTGCCAGCAGCGCAAACCGCCGGACAGGGGTAAATGAGCAGTTCTTC,CASSANRRTGVNEQFF
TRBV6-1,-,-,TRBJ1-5,TGTGCCAGCAGTGAAGGGTCGGTGGGCAATCAGCCCCAGCATTTT,CASSEGSVGNQPQHF
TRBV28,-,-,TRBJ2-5,TGTGCCAGCAGTTCCCAGGGACACCTCCAAGAGACCCAGTACTTC,CASSSQGHLQETQYF
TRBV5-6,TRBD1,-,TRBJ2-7,TGTGCCAGCAGCTTGGTTCAGGGGGCCTACGAGCAGTACTTC,CASSLVQGAYEQYF
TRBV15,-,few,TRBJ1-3,TGTGCCACCGAGTCATCTGGAAACACCATATATTTT,CATESSGNTIYF
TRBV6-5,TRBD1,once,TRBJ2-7,TGTGCCAGCAGTCGACAGGGCGAGAGCTCCTACGAGCAGTACTTC,CASSRQGESSYEQYF
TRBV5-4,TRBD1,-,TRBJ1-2,TGTGCCAGCAGCTCAGGGGGCGCGGACTATGGCTACACCTTC,CASSSGGADYGYTF
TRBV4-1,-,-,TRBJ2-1,TGCGCCAGCGGGAGAGAGGGTGAGCAGTTCTTC,CASGREGEQFF
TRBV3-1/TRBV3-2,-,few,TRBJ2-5,TGTGCCAGCAGCCAAAGCGAGACCCAGTACTTC,CASSQSETQYF
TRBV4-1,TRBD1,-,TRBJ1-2,TGCGCCAGCAGCCAAGCCCTGGACAGGGGATGGGGCTACACCTTC,CASSQALDRGWGYTF
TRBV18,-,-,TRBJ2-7,TGTGCCAGCTCACCCCTCGTAGCTTCCTACGAGCAGTACTTC,CASSPLVASYEQYF
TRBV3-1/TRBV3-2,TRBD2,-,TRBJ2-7,TGTGCCAGCAGCCAAGATCTAGCGGGAGGGCCCTACGAGCAGTACTTC,CASSQDLAGGPYEQYF
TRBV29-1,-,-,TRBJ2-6,TGCAGCGTGGACTTCTCTGGGGCCAACGTCCTGACTTTC,CSVDFSGANVLTF
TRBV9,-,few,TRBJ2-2,TGTGCCAGCAGCGTACAGGGTTACACCGGGGAGCTGTTTTTT,CASSVQGYTGELFF
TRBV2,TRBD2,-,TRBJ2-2,TGTGCCAGCAGTGGGACTAGGGGCACCGGGGAGCTGTTTTTT,CASSGTRGTGELFF
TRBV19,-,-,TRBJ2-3,TGTGCCAGTACCCGGAGGGGGGGCCCCACAGATACGCAGTATTTT,CASTRRGGPTDTQYF
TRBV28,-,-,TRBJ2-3,TGTGCCAGCAGTAGGGGTAGGCAAGATACGCAGTATTTT,CASSRGRQDTQYF
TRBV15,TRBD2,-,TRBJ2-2,TGTGCCACCAGCAGCCTTAAGCGGGAGGGCCGTATAGGGGAGCTGTTTTTT,CATSSLKREGRIGELFF
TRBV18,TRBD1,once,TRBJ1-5,TGTGCCAGCTCATGGGACAGGGATGTTCAGCCCCAGCATTTT,CASSWDRDVQPQHF
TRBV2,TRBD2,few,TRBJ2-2,TGTGCCAGCAGTGAAAGGGAACTAGCGGGAGGGCCCGGGGAGCTGTTTTTT,CASSERELAGGPGELFF
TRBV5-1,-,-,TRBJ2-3,TGCGCCAGCAGCCATGGACAGACCACAGATACGCAGTATTTT,CASSHGQTTDTQYF
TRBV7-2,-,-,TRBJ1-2,TGTGCCAGCAGCTTAGGGGGGGAGAACTATGGCTACACCTTC,CASSLGGENYGYTF
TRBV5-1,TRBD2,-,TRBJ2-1,TGCGCCAGCAGCTTGGGAGCGGGAGGGCTGAATGAGCAGTTCTTC,CASSLGAGGLNEQFF
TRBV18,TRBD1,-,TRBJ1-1,TGTGCCAGCTCACCAAGGACAGGGGATCTTGGAGCTTTCTTT,CASSPRTGDLGAFF
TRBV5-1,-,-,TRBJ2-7,TGCGCCAGCAGCTTGGGGGAGCCCTACGAGCAGTACTTC,CASSLGEPYEQYF
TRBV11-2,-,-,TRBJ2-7,TGTGCCAGCAGCGTAACCAACGGCGAGCAGTACTTC,CASSVTNGEQYF